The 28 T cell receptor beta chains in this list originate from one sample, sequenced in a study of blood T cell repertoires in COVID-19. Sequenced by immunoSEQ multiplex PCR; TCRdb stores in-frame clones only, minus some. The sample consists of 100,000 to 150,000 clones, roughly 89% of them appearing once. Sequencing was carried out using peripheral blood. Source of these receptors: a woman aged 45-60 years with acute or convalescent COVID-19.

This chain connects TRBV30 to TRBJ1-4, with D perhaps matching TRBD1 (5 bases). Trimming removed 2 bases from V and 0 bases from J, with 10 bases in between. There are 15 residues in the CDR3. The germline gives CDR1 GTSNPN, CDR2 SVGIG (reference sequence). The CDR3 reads CAWSQQGATNEKLFF. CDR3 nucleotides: TGTGCCTGGAGTCAGCAGGGCGCAACTAATGAAAAACTGTTTTTT.

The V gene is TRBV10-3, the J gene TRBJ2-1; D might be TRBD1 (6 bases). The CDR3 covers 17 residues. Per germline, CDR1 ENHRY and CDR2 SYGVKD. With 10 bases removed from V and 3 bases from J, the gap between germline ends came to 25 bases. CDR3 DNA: TGTGCCACATCGGGACAAGGTCATACCCGCGACTACAATGAGCAGTTCTTC. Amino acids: CATSGQGHTRDYNEQFF.

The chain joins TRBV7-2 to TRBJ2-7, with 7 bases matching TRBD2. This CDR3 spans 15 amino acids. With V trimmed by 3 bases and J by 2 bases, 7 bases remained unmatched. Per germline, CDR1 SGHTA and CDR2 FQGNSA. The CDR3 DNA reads TGTGCCAGCAGCTTCGAGGGCGGGGGTACCTACGAGCAGTACTTC. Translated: CASSFEGGGTYEQYF.

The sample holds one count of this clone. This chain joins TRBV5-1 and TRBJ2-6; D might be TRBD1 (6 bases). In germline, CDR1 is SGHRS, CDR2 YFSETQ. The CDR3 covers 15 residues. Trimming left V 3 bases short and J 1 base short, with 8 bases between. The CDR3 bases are TGCGCCAGCAGCTCTGGACAGTCTGGGGCCAACGTCCTGACTTTC. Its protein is CASSSGQSGANVLTF. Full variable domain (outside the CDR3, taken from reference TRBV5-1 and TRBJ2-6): KAGVTQTPRYLIKTRGQQVTLSCSPISGHRSVSWYQQTPGQGLQFLFEYFSETQRNKGNFPGRFSGRQFSNSRSEMNVSTLELGDSALYLCASSSGQSGANVLTFGAGSRLTVL.

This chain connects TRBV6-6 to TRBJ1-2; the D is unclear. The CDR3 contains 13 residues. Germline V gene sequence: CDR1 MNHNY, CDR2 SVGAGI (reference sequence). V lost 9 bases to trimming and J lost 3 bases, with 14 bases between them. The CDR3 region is CASQSNSHYGYTF. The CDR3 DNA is TGTGCCAGTCAATCGAACAGTCACTATGGCTACACCTTC.

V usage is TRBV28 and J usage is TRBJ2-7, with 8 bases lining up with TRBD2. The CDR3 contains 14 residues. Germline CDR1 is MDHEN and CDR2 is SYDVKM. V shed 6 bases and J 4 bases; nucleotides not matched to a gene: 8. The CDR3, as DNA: TGTGCCAGCAGACCGGGGGGGGGCTTGTACGAGCAGTACTTC. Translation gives CASRPGGGLYEQYF.

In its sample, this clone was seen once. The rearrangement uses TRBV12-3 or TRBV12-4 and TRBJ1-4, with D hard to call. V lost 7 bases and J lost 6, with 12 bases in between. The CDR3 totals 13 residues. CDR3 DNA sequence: TGTGCCAGCAAAGAGTGGCAGGATGAAAAACTGTTTTTT. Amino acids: CASKEWQDEKLFF.

CDR3 amino acids: CASSHFQQGAGNTIYF. CDR3 DNA sequence: TGTGCCAGCAGCCATTTTCAACAGGGAGCCGGAAACACCATATATTTT. The chain carries TRBV5-4 and TRBJ1-3; D might be TRBD1 (6 bases). V lost 4 bases to trimming and J lost 4 bases, with 18 bases between them. This CDR3 region has 16 residues. In germline, CDR1 is SGHNT, CDR2 YYREEE (reference sequence).

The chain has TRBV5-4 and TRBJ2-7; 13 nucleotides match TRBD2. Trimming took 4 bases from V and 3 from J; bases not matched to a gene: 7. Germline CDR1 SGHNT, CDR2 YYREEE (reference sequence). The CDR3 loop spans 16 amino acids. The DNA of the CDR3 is TGTGCCAGCAGCAAACTAGCGGGAGGGGAGAACTACGAGCAGTACTTC. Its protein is CASSKLAGGENYEQYF.

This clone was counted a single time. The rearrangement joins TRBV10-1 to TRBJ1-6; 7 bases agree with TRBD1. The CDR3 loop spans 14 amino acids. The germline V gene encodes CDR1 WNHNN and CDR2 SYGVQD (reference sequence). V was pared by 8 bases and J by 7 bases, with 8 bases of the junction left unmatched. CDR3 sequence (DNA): TGCGCCAGCTCTACGACAGGGAGGAATTCACCCCTCCACTTT. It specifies CASSTTGRNSPLHF.

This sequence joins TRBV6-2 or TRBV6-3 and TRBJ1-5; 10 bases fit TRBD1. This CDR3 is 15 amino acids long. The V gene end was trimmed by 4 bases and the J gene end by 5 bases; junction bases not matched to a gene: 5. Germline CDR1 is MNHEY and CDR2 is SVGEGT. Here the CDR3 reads CASSSRDRGHQPQHF. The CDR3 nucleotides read TGTGCCAGCAGTTCCCGAGACAGGGGGCATCAGCCCCAGCATTTT.

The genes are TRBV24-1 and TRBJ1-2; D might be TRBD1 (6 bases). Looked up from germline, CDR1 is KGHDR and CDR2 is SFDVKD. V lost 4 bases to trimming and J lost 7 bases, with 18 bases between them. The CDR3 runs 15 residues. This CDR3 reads CATSDSAMTGSGYTF. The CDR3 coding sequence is TGTGCCACCAGTGACAGTGCCATGACAGGATCTGGCTACACCTTC.

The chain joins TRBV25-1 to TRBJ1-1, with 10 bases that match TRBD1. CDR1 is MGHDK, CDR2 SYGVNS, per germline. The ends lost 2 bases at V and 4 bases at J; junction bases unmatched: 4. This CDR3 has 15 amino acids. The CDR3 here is CASSEGTGVFTEAFF. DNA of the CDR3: TGTGCCAGCAGTGAAGGGACAGGGGTGTTCACTGAAGCTTTCTTT. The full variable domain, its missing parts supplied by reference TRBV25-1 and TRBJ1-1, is EADIYQTPRYLVIGTGKKITLECSQTMGHDKMYWYQQDPGMELHLIHYSYGVNSTEKGDLSSESTVSRIRTEHFPLTLESARPSHTSQYLCASSEGTGVFTEAFFGQGTRLTVV.

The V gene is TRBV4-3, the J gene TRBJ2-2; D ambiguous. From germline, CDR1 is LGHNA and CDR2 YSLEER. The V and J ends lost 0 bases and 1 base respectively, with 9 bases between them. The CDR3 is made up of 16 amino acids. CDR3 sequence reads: CASSQDGYRNTGELFF. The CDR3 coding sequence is TGCGCCAGCAGCCAAGATGGGTACAGGAACACCGGGGAGCTGTTTTTT.

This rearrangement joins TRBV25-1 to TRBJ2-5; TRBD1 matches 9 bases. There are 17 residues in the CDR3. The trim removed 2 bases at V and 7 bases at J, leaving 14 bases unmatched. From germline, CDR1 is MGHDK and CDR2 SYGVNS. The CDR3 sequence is CASSEVLRTGVWGTQYF. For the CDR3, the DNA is TGTGCCAGCAGTGAAGTTCTTAGGACAGGGGTTTGGGGGACCCAGTACTTC.

Here the CDR3 DNA reads TGTGCCAGCAGTCTGGGGACACGGACTGGAAACACCATATATTTT. Its translation is CASSLGTRTGNTIYF. This sequence joins TRBV6-5 and TRBJ1-3, with D possibly matching TRBD1 (6 bases). CDR1 is MNHEY, CDR2 SVGAGI, per germline. With 5 bases removed from V and 2 bases from J, the gap between germline ends came to 13 bases. The CDR3 has 15 residues.

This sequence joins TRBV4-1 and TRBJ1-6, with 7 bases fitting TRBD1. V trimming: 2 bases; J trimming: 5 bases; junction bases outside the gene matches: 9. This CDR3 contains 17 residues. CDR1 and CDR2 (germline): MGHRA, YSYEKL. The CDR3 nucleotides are TGCGCCAGCAGCCAAACCCCGGGACAGCCAAATAATTCACCCCTCCACTTT. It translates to CASSQTPGQPNNSPLHF.

The CDR3: CASSVARVVYEQYF. CDR3 DNA sequence: TGTGCCAGCAGTGTCGCACGCGTCGTCTACGAGCAGTACTTC. The chain carries TRBV2 and TRBJ2-7; D remains unclear. Germline V lookup: CDR1 SNHLY, CDR2 FYNNEI. Trimming left V 4 bases short and J 3 bases short, with 13 bases between. There are 14 residues in the CDR3.

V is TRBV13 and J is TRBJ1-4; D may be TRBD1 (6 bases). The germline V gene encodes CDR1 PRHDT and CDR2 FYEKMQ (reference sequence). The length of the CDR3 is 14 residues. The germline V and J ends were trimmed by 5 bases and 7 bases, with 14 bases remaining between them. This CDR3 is CASSRDNKGEKLFF. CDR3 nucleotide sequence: TGTGCCAGCAGCAGGGACAATAAGGGTGAAAAACTGTTTTTT.

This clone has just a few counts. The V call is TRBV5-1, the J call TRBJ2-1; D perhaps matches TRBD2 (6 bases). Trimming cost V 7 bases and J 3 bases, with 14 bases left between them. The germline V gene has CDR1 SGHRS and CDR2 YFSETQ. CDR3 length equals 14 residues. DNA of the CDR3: TGCGCCAGCCAGAGCGGGCTGGACTACAATGAGCAGTTCTTC. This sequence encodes CASQSGLDYNEQFF.

CDR3 nucleotides: TGTGCCTGGAGTGGCCCGGGACTAGCGGAGAATGAGCAGTTCTTC. This encodes CAWSGPGLAENEQFF. The chain joins TRBV30 to TRBJ2-1; TRBD2 matches 11 bases. V was pared by 1 base and J by 7 bases, with 6 bases of the junction left unmatched. Germline V gives CDR1 GTSNPN, CDR2 SVGIG (reference sequence). This CDR3 is built from 15 residues.

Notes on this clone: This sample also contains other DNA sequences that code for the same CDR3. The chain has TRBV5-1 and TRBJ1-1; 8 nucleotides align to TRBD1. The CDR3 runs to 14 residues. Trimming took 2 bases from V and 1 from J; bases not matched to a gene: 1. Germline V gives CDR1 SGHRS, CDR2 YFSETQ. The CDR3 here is CASSLTGGNTEAFF. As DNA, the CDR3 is TGCGCCAGCAGCTTAACAGGGGGGAACACTGAAGCTTTCTTT.

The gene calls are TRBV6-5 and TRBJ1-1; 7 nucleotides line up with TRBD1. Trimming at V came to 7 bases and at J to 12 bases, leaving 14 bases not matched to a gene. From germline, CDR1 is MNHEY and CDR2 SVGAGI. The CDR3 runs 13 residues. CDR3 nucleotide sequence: TGTGCCAGCACTGGCCGACAGGGAGAAAGGTCTTTCTTT. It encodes CASTGRQGERSFF.

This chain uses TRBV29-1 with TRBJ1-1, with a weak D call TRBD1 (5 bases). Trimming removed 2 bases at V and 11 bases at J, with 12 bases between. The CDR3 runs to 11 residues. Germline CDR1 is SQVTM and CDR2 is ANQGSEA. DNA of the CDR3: TGCAGCGTTGAAAGGGGCCTGGGGGCTTTCTTT. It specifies CSVERGLGAFF.

DNA for the CDR3: TGTGCCAGCAGTTACAATAGAAATCAGCCCCAGCATTTT. The encoded protein is CASSYNRNQPQHF. The chain recombines TRBV6-5 with TRBJ1-5; D gene ambiguous. Germline-derived CDR1 and CDR2 are MNHEY and SVGAGI. The V and J ends lost 2 bases and 4 bases respectively, with 6 bases between them. The CDR3 spans 13 residues.

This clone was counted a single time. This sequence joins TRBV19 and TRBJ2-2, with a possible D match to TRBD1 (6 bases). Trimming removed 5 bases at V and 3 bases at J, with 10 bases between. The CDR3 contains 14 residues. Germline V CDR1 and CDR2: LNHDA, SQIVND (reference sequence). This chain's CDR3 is CASSHNRDTGELFF. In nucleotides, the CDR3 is TGTGCCAGTAGTCATAACAGGGACACCGGGGAGCTGTTTTTT. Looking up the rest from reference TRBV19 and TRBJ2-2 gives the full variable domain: DGGITQSPKYLFRKEGQNVTLSCEQNLNHDAMYWYRQDPGQGLRLIYYSQIVNDFQKGDIAEGYSVSREKKESFPLTVTSAQKNPTAFYLCASSHNRDTGELFFGEGSRLTVL.

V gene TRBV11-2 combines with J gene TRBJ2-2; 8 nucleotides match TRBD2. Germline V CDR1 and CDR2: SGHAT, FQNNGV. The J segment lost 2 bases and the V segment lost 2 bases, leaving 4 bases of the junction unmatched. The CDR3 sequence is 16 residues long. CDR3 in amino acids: CASSLMRGANTGELFF. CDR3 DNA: TGTGCCAGCAGCTTAATGCGGGGGGCAAACACCGGGGAGCTGTTTTTT.

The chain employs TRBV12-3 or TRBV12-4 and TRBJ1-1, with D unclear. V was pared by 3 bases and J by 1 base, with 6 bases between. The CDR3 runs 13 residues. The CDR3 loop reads CASSLRWNTEAFF. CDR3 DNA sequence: TGTGCCAGCAGTTTGAGGTGGAACACTGAAGCTTTCTTT.